This TCR beta chain was recovered during a study of T cell repertoires in cytomegalovirus infection (dated by TCRdb to between 2019 and 2020). With respect to the entire study: Peptide stimulations targeted recently identified HLA-C-restricted CMV epitopes, whose presentation resists viral immunomodulation, together with well-studied HLA-B-restricted epitopes. Donor HLA type was relevant to the analysis, as public TCR beta signatures indicated carriage of CMV infection together with the matching HLA type.

These reads were obtained on an Illumina HiSeq 1500. TCRdb itself trimmed the public reads at Q25 with fastp, ran MiXCR and retained productive beta chains. Every CDR3 protein is listed once, alongside the most common genes and DNA of its rows. The sample table shows 600,000 to 700,000 distinct CDR3 sequences, and around a third are seen once. Around a sixth of the sample comes from the top ten. Explained via the paper, the treatment or condition label denotes: in vitro stimulation with specific CMV peptide epitopes to enrich CMV-specific T cells. Trimming leaves V shorter by 6 bases and J shorter by 5 bases, with the junction holding 4 bases beyond the gene matches. The CDR3 measures 13 amino acids from cysteine to phenylalanine. Of the read, only the CDR3 DNA is kept; its 39 bases are in frame from base 1. Via the germline V gene (reference sequence), CDR1 is SGHNT and CDR2 YYREEE. Concerning this clonotype itself: Its antigen specificity is not known. No much larger clone exists at a distance of one base, and base qualities are not known.

Paper-wide results and their limitations: Cumulative frequency of public TCR beta family members discriminated carriers of CMV infection plus the relevant HLA type in this cohort and an independent 352-donor cohort. The ex vivo response was dominated by HLA-C-restricted CMV-specific TCR beta clonotypes, which also provided the single most frequent clonotype in two of eight donors.

The input for sequencing was cultured PBMCs, taken from culture after CMV antigen stimulation. The TCR comes from a human donor in good health (CMV status not recorded). Some clones in this sample may be carry-over from other donors' samples. Recombination linked TRBV5-4 to TRBJ1-1; 10 central nucleotides agree with TRBD1. The CDR3 amino acid sequence is: CASTPGQGTEAFF. In nucleotide form, the sequence is TGTGCCAGCACCCCGGGACAGGGGACTGAAGCTTTCTTT.